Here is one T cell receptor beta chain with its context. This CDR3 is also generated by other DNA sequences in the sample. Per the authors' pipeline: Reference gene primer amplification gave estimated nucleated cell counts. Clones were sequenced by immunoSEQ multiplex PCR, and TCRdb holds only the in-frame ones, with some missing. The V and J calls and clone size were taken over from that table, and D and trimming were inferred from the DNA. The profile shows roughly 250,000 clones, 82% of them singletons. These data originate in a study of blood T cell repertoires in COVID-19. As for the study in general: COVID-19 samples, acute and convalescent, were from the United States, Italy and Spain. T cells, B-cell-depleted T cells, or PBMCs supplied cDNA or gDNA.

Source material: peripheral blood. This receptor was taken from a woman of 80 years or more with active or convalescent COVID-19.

The CDR3 reads CASSRTGGTYEQYF. The CDR3 nucleotides are TGCGCCAGCAGCCGGACAGGGGGCACCTACGAGCAGTACTTC. This rearrangement joins TRBV5-1 to TRBJ2-7, with 11 nucleotides matching TRBD1. Germline V CDR1 and CDR2: SGHRS, YFSETQ. There are 14 residues in the CDR3. Germline trimming cut 4 bases from V and 2 bases from J; bases unmatched to any gene: 2.